This TCR beta chain comes out of a study of blood T cell repertoires in COVID-19. The CDR3 sequence is 16 residues long. V dropped 5 bases and J dropped 7; count of bases not matched to a gene: 11. Germline V CDR1 and CDR2: PRHDT, FYEKMQ (reference sequence). Using immunoSEQ multiplex PCR, the repertoire was profiled, and TCRdb retains in-frame clones only, with some absent. The table has over 150,000 clones, over 60% seen once. V and J are TRBV13 and TRBJ1-4; 9 positions match TRBD1. What was sequenced was peripheral blood. This TCR was recovered from a man older than 75 with acute or convalescent COVID-19. CDR3 in DNA: TGTGCCAGCAGCCCCATTCCGGGACAGGGACCTGAAAAACTGTTTTTT. It is translated as CASSPIPGQGPEKLFF.